This record looks at one T cell receptor beta chain sequence and its context. Its cognate antigen has yet to be identified. No per-base quality is available; no much larger clone lies one base away. The CDR3 measures 13 amino acids from cysteine to phenylalanine. The retained sequence is limited to the CDR3, 39 bases, with the frame set at the first base. CDR1 and CDR2, per the germline V gene, are MGHRA and YSYEKL. The V and J ends are trimmed by 3 bases and 7 bases, leaving 12 bases between them. The data originate from a study of blood T cell repertoires in COVID-19 (dated by TCRdb to the early 2020s). As for the study more broadly: Samples from collaborators originated in the United States, Italy and Spain and spanned both the acute and convalescent phases of COVID-19. Samples came from the ongoing ImmuneRACE study (first 160 participants) plus 1,254 subjects from 6 global collaborators. Where available, HLA class I and class II types were taken from metadata supplied by the sample provider and were not determined by assay-based typing. Subjects who had been exposed to COVID-19, were actively infected with it, or had recovered from it provided the deeply sampled blood TCRbeta repertoires that made up the dataset. The material from the prospective study consisted of cDNA or gDNA derived from T cells, B-cell-depleted T cells, or PBMCs. The repertoires were released in a freely available public database intended as a resource for research on the immune response to SARS-CoV-2. Nearly every sample came with metadata listing a de-identified subject ID, COVID-19 status, age in years and sex.

Broader findings and caveats from the paper: The quantity of clinical and demographic metadata differed by source and by participant and was supplied without curation.

TCRbeta CDR3 regions were amplified from genomic DNA using the immunoSEQ Assay, a bias-controlled multiplex PCR. The study's own analysis went as follows. The number of nucleated cells in each sample was estimated by amplification of reference gene primers within the assay. To quantify the absolute abundance of each unique TCRbeta CDR3 rearrangement, sequence reads were collapsed and filtered. For each sample, productive Simpson clonality was calculated by taking the square root of Simpson's diversity index across productive rearrangements. In its TCRdb copy, this immuneACCESS table keeps in-frame sequences only and misses some clones. Where compared with another copy, unresolved V genes explain less than half of these, and the others have no known cause. V, J and clone size were drawn from that table, and D and trimming were deduced from the DNA. This sample lists 250,000 to 300,000 clones; 85% to 90% were detected once. The ten largest clones add up to 5.2% of the sample.

In Seattle, one collaborating source enrolled patients while the infection was active and tracked those patients longitudinally over the course of disease. Each collaborating institution followed its own protocols to collect whole blood in K2EDTA tubes. For TCRbeta analysis, collaborators shipped samples in one of three forms: frozen whole blood, isolated PBMCs, or DNA extracted from either of those sample types. The chain joins TRBV4-1 to TRBJ1-1, with a weak D call of TRBD1 (5 bases match). This clonotype was sampled from a woman aged 60-70 years with COVID-19, enrolled during active disease. Sequencing was performed on peripheral blood. The CDR3 region reads CASSQPRGDEAFF. The DNA reads TGCGCCAGCAGCCAGCCTAGGGGTGATGAAGCTTTCTTT.